This T cell receptor (beta chain) derives from a study of Ad26.COV2.S vaccination and SARS-CoV-2 variants (dated by TCRdb to the early 2020s). Some background on the complete study: Vaccine-arm donors came from COV1001, a multicentre, randomized, double-blind, placebo-controlled phase I-IIa trial of Ad26.COV2.S in healthy adults. Trial participants were randomized into five groups of five: low-dose or high-dose Ad26.COV2.S given once or twice, or placebo on both occasions. Dosing of Ad26.COV2.S was intramuscular, at either 5x10^10 or 1x10^11 viral particles, delivered as one shot or as two shots spaced 56 days apart. The TCR-sequenced set comprised about 32 samples: around 20 Ad26.COV2.S vaccine recipients, 5 placebo recipients and 8 SARS-CoV-2 convalescent individuals. Blinding of investigators to trial group allocation was maintained during experiments and outcome assessment. The specificity and breadth of SARS-CoV-2-reactive T cell receptors after Ad26.COV2.S vaccination were assessed by TCRbeta repertoire sequencing.

The treatment or condition tag for this specimen amounts to: approximately 18 received Ad26.COV2.S at low or high dose, single or two shots; roughly five received placebo; per-sample allocation not given. For vaccine and placebo recipients, the sequenced repertoires came from samples collected on day 63 after the first injection. Cohort 1b enrolled 25 adults aged 18-55 years at a single site in Boston, USA, between 29 July and 7 August 2020. Ad26.COV2.S was a replication-incompetent adenovirus type 26 vector expressing a prefusion-stabilized SARS-CoV-2 spike protein from the original Wuhan strain. With regard to this clone: Its specific antigen is unknown. No base qualities exist here, and no much larger clone lies one base off it.

The CDR3 holds 15 amino acids from the cysteine to the phenylalanine. This entry keeps only the CDR3 DNA: 45 bases, framed from base 1. CDR1 is given as MDHEN and CDR2 as SYDVKM, both from the germline V gene. Deletion took 3 bases off V and 4 bases off J, with a span of 13 bases between the germline ends. The immunoSEQ Assay was used to sequence TCRbeta CDR3 regions. After extraction, genomic DNA underwent amplification by bias-controlled multiplex PCR, followed by high-throughput sequencing. As for the original processing: Collapsing and filtering of sequences were performed to quantify the absolute abundance of each unique TCRbeta CDR3 region. T cell fraction was estimated by normalizing TCRbeta template counts to usable DNA, which was measured by amplifying reference genes present in all nucleated cells. Repertoire TCRs were annotated as SARS-CoV-2-specific when V gene, CDR3 amino acid sequence and J gene were exactly matched to a known reactive TCR set. The reference SARS-CoV-2 TCR set came from MIRA and was filtered for enrichment in COVID-19-positive ImmuneCODE repertoires, removing public or cross-reactive TCRs. Based on the MIRA antigens, annotated TCRs were further analysed at the level of specific ORF or position within ORF. Depth was the summed frequency of annotated unique rearrangements, while breadth was defined as annotated unique rearrangements over total unique productive rearrangements. Group comparisons of TCR breadth used two-sided Wilcoxon rank-sum tests. This is the immuneACCESS table as TCRdb keeps it, with only in-frame sequences that have V and J called. A part of the clones is gone; compared with another copy, unresolved V genes explain less than half, and the rest is unexplained. V and J calls and clone size come straight from that table; D and trimming were deduced from the DNA. The sample has about 480,000 clones on record, roughly 89% of them singletons. The ten largest clones add up to 9.5% to 15% of the sample.

On the study overall, not on this receptor specifically: It was noted by the authors that total T cell responses may have been underestimated by the TCR breadth and depth analyses. After vaccination, substantial breadth of spike-specific CD8+ and CD4+ T cell responses was reported. Comparable non-spike TCR breadth was observed between vaccine and placebo recipients, consistent with only spike being contained in the vaccine. The study lacked the statistical power to compare responses across vaccine doses or regimens. Higher spike-specific TCR breadth was observed in Ad26.COV2.S recipients than in placebo recipients (P = 0.0014).

Material: peripheral blood, obtained in a trial of Ad26.COV2.S vaccine versus placebo. The source is a person aged 18-60 years who received the Ad26.COV2.S COVID-19 vaccine or a placebo. The chain is encoded by TRBV28 joined to TRBJ1-5; the D gene is perhaps TRBD1, on 6 matching bases. The nucleotides read TGTGCCAGCAGTTTCAGGGGTTTAGGGAATCAGCCCCAGCATTTT. Its amino acids are CASSFRGLGNQPQHF.